This TCR beta chain is drawn from a study of T cell repertoires in cytomegalovirus infection (dated by TCRdb to the late 2010s). For the wider study: Alongside well-studied HLA-B-restricted epitopes, the peptide stimulations were aimed at recently identified HLA-C-restricted CMV epitopes, whose presentation resists viral immunomodulation. Donor HLA type was relevant to the analysis, as public TCR beta signatures indicated carriage of CMV infection together with the matching HLA type. The full study reports these points: The ex vivo response was dominated by HLA-C-restricted CMV-specific TCR beta clonotypes, and the single most frequent clonotype in two of eight donors was supplied by these HLA-C-restricted clonotypes. In both this cohort and an independent roughly 330-donor cohort, the cumulative frequency of public TCR beta family members distinguished carriers of CMV infection plus the relevant HLA type.

Data came from an Illumina HiSeq 1500. Through fastp at Q25 and MiXCR, TCRdb rebuilt clones from the public reads, retaining in-frame beta chains. Each record represents a unique CDR3 protein, reported with the most common genes and DNA among its rows. The sample table holds 650,000 to 900,000 distinct CDR3 sequences, of which around 29% were seen once. Around 13% of the sample comes from the top ten. Sample treatment or condition, as interpreted from the label and publication: in vitro stimulation with specific CMV peptide epitopes to enrich CMV-specific T cells. The CDR3 holds 15 amino acids from the cysteine to the phenylalanine. Only the CDR3 part of the read is kept: 45 bases, read in frame from the first base. CDR1 MNHNS and CDR2 SASEGT were looked up in the germline V gene. Trimming leaves V shorter by 4 bases and J shorter by 9 bases, with the junction holding 11 bases beyond the gene matches.

Points on this clonotype: Its antigen is not yet known. Per-base quality was not reported, and no clone a single base away is much larger than it.

This sample comprised cultured CD8+ T cells from PBMCs, obtained from culture after CMV antigen stimulation. This receptor was obtained from a human donor in good health (CMV status not recorded). Some clones in this sample may be carry-over from other donors' samples. The chain is made from TRBV6-1 and TRBJ2-1; 8 central nucleotides agree with TRBD2. The sequenced DNA is TGTGCCAGCAGTGTCGTGGGACTAGTTAAGGGTGAGCAGTTCTTC. Its protein product is CASSVVGLVKGEQFF.